The rows below give T cell receptor beta chains drawn from one sample of a study of T cell responses to AZD1222 COVID-19 vaccine. The table came from immunoSEQ multiplex PCR; TCRdb's copy has only in-frame clones and leaves some out. The table includes 100,000 to 150,000 clones, 80% to 95% detected once. The sample was peripheral blood, taken 28 days after the second AZD1222 dose. The receptors derive from an adult who received the AZD1222 COVID-19 vaccine. The CDR3 runs from the conserved cysteine through the conserved F or W. Each record gives: CDR3 protein, CDR3 DNA, J gene, clone size, V gene, D gene. The D gene is left open where the match is weak. Only part of the rows carry a size: once, few, many, or a class if the clone is expanded.

cdr3_aa: CASSSKYSGNTIYF; cdr3_nt: TGTGCCAGCAGTTCCAAATACTCTGGAAACACCATATATTTT; j_call: TRBJ1-3; clone_size: -; v_call: TRBV6-2/TRBV6-3; d_call: -
cdr3_aa: CASRFIPAHPLAGERETQYF; cdr3_nt: TGTGCAAGTCGCTTCATCCCCGCCCACCCACTAGCGGGAGAGAGAGAGACCCAGTACTTC; j_call: TRBJ2-5; clone_size: -; v_call: TRBV12-2; d_call: -
cdr3_aa: CASRTGLNQPQHF; cdr3_nt: TGTGCCAGCAGGACAGGCCTCAATCAGCCCCAGCATTTT; j_call: TRBJ1-5; clone_size: -; v_call: TRBV2; d_call: -
cdr3_aa: CASSLMAGSNEQFF; cdr3_nt: TGCGCCAGCAGCTTGATGGCAGGGTCGAATGAGCAGTTCTTC; j_call: TRBJ2-1; clone_size: -; v_call: TRBV5-1; d_call: -
cdr3_aa: CASSRGGPPSYEQYF; cdr3_nt: TGTGCCAGCAGCCGCGGAGGGCCGCCTTCCTACGAGCAGTACTTC; j_call: TRBJ2-7; clone_size: -; v_call: TRBV28; d_call: -
cdr3_aa: CASSPAQQGSYNEQFF; cdr3_nt: TGTGCCAGCAGCCCCGCCCAGCAGGGCTCCTACAATGAGCAGTTCTTC; j_call: TRBJ2-1; clone_size: -; v_call: TRBV5-4; d_call: -
cdr3_aa: CASSTSWGSNQPQHF; cdr3_nt: TGTGCCAGTAGTACCAGTTGGGGAAGCAATCAGCCCCAGCATTTT; j_call: TRBJ1-5; clone_size: -; v_call: TRBV19; d_call: -
cdr3_aa: CASSFETGGSEAFF; cdr3_nt: TGCGCCAGCAGCTTTGAAACAGGGGGCTCTGAAGCTTTCTTT; j_call: TRBJ1-1; clone_size: -; v_call: TRBV5-1; d_call: TRBD1
cdr3_aa: CASSFLTGEISGNTIYF; cdr3_nt: TGTGCCAGCAGTTTTTTGACAGGAGAAATCTCTGGAAACACCATATATTTT; j_call: TRBJ1-3; clone_size: -; v_call: TRBV28; d_call: -
cdr3_aa: CASSLVGPRLTNEQFF; cdr3_nt: TGCGCCAGCAGCTTGGTCGGGCCGAGGCTCACCAATGAGCAGTTCTTC; j_call: TRBJ2-1; clone_size: -; v_call: TRBV5-1; d_call: -
cdr3_aa: CASSVFGGSSGNTIYF; cdr3_nt: TGTGCCAGCAGCGTGTTCGGGGGGTCCTCTGGAAACACCATATATTTT; j_call: TRBJ1-3; clone_size: -; v_call: TRBV9; d_call: -
cdr3_aa: CASSLNSASLEQFF; cdr3_nt: TGCGCCAGCAGCTTGAACAGCGCATCCCTCGAGCAGTTCTTC; j_call: TRBJ2-1; clone_size: few; v_call: TRBV5-1; d_call: -
cdr3_aa: CASSPWRGHNEQFF; cdr3_nt: TGTGCCAGCAGCCCCTGGCGCGGGCACAATGAGCAGTTCTTC; j_call: TRBJ2-1; clone_size: -; v_call: TRBV7-8; d_call: -
cdr3_aa: CASSQGRTDSGNTIYF; cdr3_nt: TGTGCCAGCAGCCAGGGACGGACCGACTCTGGAAACACCATATATTTT; j_call: TRBJ1-3; clone_size: -; v_call: TRBV11-2; d_call: -
cdr3_aa: CASSLGRTSGVSTDTQYF; cdr3_nt: TGCGCCAGCAGCTTGGGGAGGACTAGCGGTGTTAGCACAGATACGCAGTATTTT; j_call: TRBJ2-3; clone_size: -; v_call: TRBV5-1; d_call: TRBD2
cdr3_aa: CATRLAGSYNEQFF; cdr3_nt: TGTGCCACCCGACTAGCGGGGTCCTACAATGAGCAGTTCTTC; j_call: TRBJ2-1; clone_size: -; v_call: TRBV25-1; d_call: TRBD2
cdr3_aa: CASSIWRESSEQFF; cdr3_nt: TGTGCCAGTAGTATATGGCGGGAGAGTAGCGAGCAGTTCTTC; j_call: TRBJ2-1; clone_size: once; v_call: TRBV19; d_call: TRBD2
cdr3_aa: CASTAGPLYSPLHF; cdr3_nt: TGTGCCAGCACGGCAGGGCCTCTCTATTCACCCCTCCACTTT; j_call: TRBJ1-6; clone_size: -; v_call: TRBV2; d_call: -
cdr3_aa: CASSVWTARPQHF; cdr3_nt: TGTGCCAGCAGTGTATGGACGGCCCGGCCCCAGCATTTT; j_call: TRBJ1-5; clone_size: -; v_call: TRBV6-2/TRBV6-3; d_call: -
cdr3_aa: CASGLMASSHEQYF; cdr3_nt: TGTGCCAGCGGTCTTATGGCGAGCTCCCACGAGCAGTACTTC; j_call: TRBJ2-7; clone_size: -; v_call: TRBV5-4; d_call: -
cdr3_aa: CSVGQGNPALGTQYF; cdr3_nt: TGCAGCGTTGGACAGGGTAATCCCGCCTTAGGGACCCAGTACTTC; j_call: TRBJ2-5; clone_size: -; v_call: TRBV29-1; d_call: TRBD1
cdr3_aa: CASSEAENTEAFF; cdr3_nt: TGTGCCAGCAGTGAGGCCGAGAACACTGAAGCTTTCTTT; j_call: TRBJ1-1; clone_size: -; v_call: TRBV2; d_call: -
cdr3_aa: CATFLRPNTEAFF; cdr3_nt: TGTGCCACCTTTCTCCGTCCCAACACTGAAGCTTTCTTT; j_call: TRBJ1-1; clone_size: -; v_call: TRBV28; d_call: -
cdr3_aa: CASSYVDGNTIYF; cdr3_nt: TGTGCCAGCAGTTACGTAGACGGAAACACCATATATTTT; j_call: TRBJ1-3; clone_size: -; v_call: TRBV6-5; d_call: -
cdr3_aa: CASSHRTSGGIDTQYF; cdr3_nt: TGTGCCAGCAGCCACAGGACTAGCGGGGGTATAGATACGCAGTATTTT; j_call: TRBJ2-3; clone_size: -; v_call: TRBV7-8; d_call: TRBD2
cdr3_aa: CAISEAGSGYTF; cdr3_nt: TGTGCCATCAGTGAGGCGGGGTCGGGCTACACCTTC; j_call: TRBJ1-2; clone_size: -; v_call: TRBV10-3; d_call: -
cdr3_aa: CASSIGLAGGNEQFF; cdr3_nt: TGTGCCAGTAGTATAGGCCTAGCGGGTGGCAATGAGCAGTTCTTC; j_call: TRBJ2-1; clone_size: -; v_call: TRBV19; d_call: TRBD2
cdr3_aa: CAISESGSTGGYTF; cdr3_nt: TGTGCCATCAGTGAGAGTGGGTCAACAGGAGGCTACACCTTC; j_call: TRBJ1-2; clone_size: -; v_call: TRBV10-3; d_call: -
cdr3_aa: CASSSPGQSSGNTIYF; cdr3_nt: TGTGCCAGCAGTTCTCCGGGACAGAGCTCTGGAAACACCATATATTTT; j_call: TRBJ1-3; clone_size: -; v_call: TRBV6-5; d_call: TRBD1
cdr3_aa: CASRSPLTDQGYGYTF; cdr3_nt: TGTGCCAGCCGATCTCCTTTGACAGACCAAGGGTATGGCTACACCTTC; j_call: TRBJ1-2; clone_size: -; v_call: TRBV6-6; d_call: -
cdr3_aa: CATSGGGRPSSYNEQFF; cdr3_nt: TGTGCCACCAGTGGGGGGGGCAGACCGAGCTCCTACAATGAGCAGTTCTTC; j_call: TRBJ2-1; clone_size: -; v_call: TRBV24-1; d_call: -
cdr3_aa: CASSLVGWGADYEQYF; cdr3_nt: TGTGCCAGCAGCTTGGTTGGGTGGGGGGCCGACTACGAGCAGTACTTC; j_call: TRBJ2-7; clone_size: -; v_call: TRBV5-5; d_call: -
cdr3_aa: CASRRTSGIYEQFF; cdr3_nt: TGTGCCAGCCGACGGACTAGCGGGATCTATGAGCAGTTCTTC; j_call: TRBJ2-1; clone_size: -; v_call: TRBV18; d_call: TRBD2
cdr3_aa: CASSLNSLYQGGYGYTF; cdr3_nt: TGTGCCAGCAGTTTGAATTCTTTGTATCAGGGCGGCTATGGCTACACCTTC; j_call: TRBJ1-2; clone_size: -; v_call: TRBV28; d_call: -
cdr3_aa: CASSPNFPAGSYEQYF; cdr3_nt: TGTGCCAGCAGCCCTAATTTCCCAGCGGGGTCCTACGAGCAGTACTTC; j_call: TRBJ2-7; clone_size: -; v_call: TRBV7-8; d_call: TRBD2
cdr3_aa: CASSSFRPSNEQFF; cdr3_nt: TGTGCCAGCAGTTCGTTTAGGCCAAGCAATGAGCAGTTCTTC; j_call: TRBJ2-1; clone_size: -; v_call: TRBV27; d_call: -
cdr3_aa: CASSLGQGAQETQYF; cdr3_nt: TGTGCCAGCAGCTTGGGACAGGGGGCGCAGGAGACCCAGTACTTC; j_call: TRBJ2-5; clone_size: -; v_call: TRBV5-4; d_call: TRBD1
cdr3_aa: CASSMTGHIRGDEQFF; cdr3_nt: TGTGCCAGTAGTATGACGGGACACATCAGGGGCGATGAGCAGTTCTTC; j_call: TRBJ2-1; clone_size: -; v_call: TRBV19; d_call: -
cdr3_aa: CASSPEGAKLFF; cdr3_nt: TGTGCCAGCTCACCCGAGGGGGCAAAACTGTTTTTT; j_call: TRBJ1-4; clone_size: few; v_call: TRBV18; d_call: TRBD1
cdr3_aa: CASSLDRGGNQPQHF; cdr3_nt: TGTGCCAGCAGCTTAGACAGGGGCGGAAATCAGCCCCAGCATTTT; j_call: TRBJ1-5; clone_size: -; v_call: TRBV7-2; d_call: TRBD1
cdr3_aa: CASSPIGGTGANVLTF; cdr3_nt: TGTGCCAGCAGCCCCATCGGGGGTACTGGGGCCAACGTCCTGACTTTC; j_call: TRBJ2-6; clone_size: -; v_call: TRBV7-9; d_call: -
cdr3_aa: CASRGLTDTQYF; cdr3_nt: TGTGCCAGCAGGGGGCTCACAGATACGCAGTATTTT; j_call: TRBJ2-3; clone_size: -; v_call: TRBV12-3/TRBV12-4; d_call: -
cdr3_aa: CASSPGTSGVKNIQYF; cdr3_nt: TGTGCCAGCAGCCCGGGGACTAGCGGGGTGAAAAACATTCAGTACTTC; j_call: TRBJ2-4; clone_size: -; v_call: TRBV5-4; d_call: TRBD2
cdr3_aa: CALQGVPNSPLHF; cdr3_nt: TGTGCCCTACAGGGGGTGCCTAATTCACCCCTCCACTTT; j_call: TRBJ1-6; clone_size: -; v_call: TRBV7-9; d_call: TRBD1
cdr3_aa: CASSSPWTGNTGELFF; cdr3_nt: TGTGCCAGCAGTTCCCCTTGGACAGGGAACACCGGGGAGCTGTTTTTT; j_call: TRBJ2-2; clone_size: -; v_call: TRBV28; d_call: TRBD1
cdr3_aa: CASSQGTGTYNSPLHF; cdr3_nt: TGCGCCAGCAGCCAAGGGACAGGGACTTATAATTCACCCCTCCACTTT; j_call: TRBJ1-6; clone_size: -; v_call: TRBV4-1; d_call: TRBD1
cdr3_aa: CASSLDLATEAFF; cdr3_nt: TGTGCCAGCAGCTTAGATTTGGCCACTGAAGCTTTCTTT; j_call: TRBJ1-1; clone_size: -; v_call: TRBV11-3; d_call: -
cdr3_aa: CASSLGSGNEQFF; cdr3_nt: TGTGCCAGCAGCTTAGGTAGCGGCAATGAGCAGTTCTTC; j_call: TRBJ2-1; clone_size: -; v_call: TRBV7-9; d_call: -
cdr3_aa: CASSLNPGGGRETQYF; cdr3_nt: TGTGCCAGCAGCCTAAACCCCGGGGGCGGGCGAGAGACCCAGTACTTC; j_call: TRBJ2-5; clone_size: -; v_call: TRBV3-1/TRBV3-2; d_call: -
cdr3_aa: CASRPSGTNTEAFF; cdr3_nt: TGTGCAAGTCGCCCTAGCGGGACGAACACTGAAGCTTTCTTT; j_call: TRBJ1-1; clone_size: few; v_call: TRBV12-2; d_call: -
cdr3_aa: CASSEAFWGGAETQYF; cdr3_nt: TGTGCCAGCAGTGAAGCGTTTTGGGGGGGCGCAGAGACCCAGTACTTC; j_call: TRBJ2-5; clone_size: -; v_call: TRBV6-1; d_call: -
cdr3_aa: CASSVGQGDTGELFF; cdr3_nt: TGCGCCAGCAGCGTAGGACAGGGGGACACCGGGGAGCTGTTTTTT; j_call: TRBJ2-2; clone_size: -; v_call: TRBV5-1; d_call: TRBD1
cdr3_aa: CASSPRGVKSNEQFF; cdr3_nt: TGTGCCAGCAGCCCCAGGGGCGTGAAGTCCAATGAGCAGTTCTTC; j_call: TRBJ2-1; clone_size: -; v_call: TRBV6-2/TRBV6-3; d_call: -
cdr3_aa: CASSQADSTSGGDNEQFF; cdr3_nt: TGTGCCAGCAGCCAAGCCGACTCTACTAGCGGGGGGGACAATGAGCAGTTCTTC; j_call: TRBJ2-1; clone_size: -; v_call: TRBV4-2; d_call: TRBD2
cdr3_aa: CASSPAGLGEETQYF; cdr3_nt: TGTGCCAGCAGCCCCGCTGGGTTAGGAGAAGAGACCCAGTACTTC; j_call: TRBJ2-5; clone_size: -; v_call: TRBV7-6; d_call: -
cdr3_aa: CASRRGQGATGELFF; cdr3_nt: TGTGCCAGCAGGCGGGGGCAGGGGGCAACCGGGGAGCTGTTTTTT; j_call: TRBJ2-2; clone_size: once; v_call: TRBV6-5; d_call: -